A single T cell receptor (beta chain) is shown here with its context. Its target antigen remains unknown. Base quality data are lacking; no much larger clone is found one base away. The trial excluded patients who had a history of autoimmune disease or were on systemic immunosuppression. Peripheral blood for TCR sequencing was collected from all dose cohorts at baseline, on cycle 4 day 1, and on cycle 7 day 1. The samples were taken from a phase I, first-in-human, multicenter, open-label dose-escalation trial of ivuxolimab. The trial enrolled adults with locally advanced or metastatic head and neck squamous cell, hepatocellular, melanoma or renal cell carcinoma. Before TCR sequencing, CD4+ T cells and CD8+ T cells were sorted from peripheral blood as separate populations. To sequence the TCRbeta CDR3 region, genomic DNA was isolated from the sorted cells. TCRbeta CDR3 regions were sequenced using the immunoSEQ Assay. TCRdb took this table from immuneACCESS and kept in-frame rearrangements with V and J called. Such tables lack part of the clones; where checked against another copy, unresolved V genes explain under half of the gap, and the rest is unexplained. Recorded for this sample are about 58,000 clones; around 83% of them occurred a single time. Roughly 3.4% of the sample goes to the ten largest clones.

This sample was taken from a study of OX40 agonist ivuxolimab in advanced cancers. General notes on the study: Ivuxolimab was an agonistic, fully human IgG2 monoclonal antibody directed against OX40 (CD134), a costimulatory receptor. The paper reports the monotherapy dose-escalation portion (N of about 56 patients) of the phase I ivuxolimab trial. Of the roughly 54 patients in dose escalation, about 20 had hepatocellular carcinoma, approximately 15 had melanoma, 9 had renal cell carcinoma and 9 had head and neck cancer. Three dose-escalation patients achieved partial responses, one with hepatocellular carcinoma and two with cutaneous melanoma. Intravenous ivuxolimab was administered to patients every 2 weeks at six dose levels: 0.01, 0.1, 0.3, 1.5, 3 and 10 mg/kg. In the dose-escalation cohort, 65% to 85% of patients were male, and the mean age was roughly 60 years with a range of about 23 to 79. Prior anti-PD-1, anti-PD-L1 or anti-CTLA-4 therapy was permitted, and checkpoint inhibitors had been received by approximately 39% of dose-escalation patients. The point of sequencing TCRbeta in the periphery was to test whether ivuxolimab changed TCR sequence diversity and drove clonal T-cell expansion.

V and J are truncated by 7 bases and 2 bases respectively, leaving an intervening sequence of 20 bases. From the cysteine up to the phenylalanine, the CDR3 has a length of 16 residues. Just the 48-base CDR3 DNA is kept, in frame starting at base 1. Via the germline V gene, CDR1 is MDHEN and CDR2 SYDVKM. The full study reports these points: After ivuxolimab, CD8+ T cells had more expanded clones than CD4+ T cells on average. At doses of 0.1 to 3.0 mg/kg, clonal expansion of both CD4+ and CD8+ blood T cells was observed from baseline to week 6. Partial responders in the 0.1-3.0 mg/kg groups had among the lowest normalized peripheral clonal expansion, especially among CD8+ T cells. Low levels of normalized T-cell clonal expansion were also seen in some patients who did not respond. The antigen specificity of the peripheral T cells that underwent clonal expansion was not determined.

The clonotype was recovered from an adult with an advanced solid tumor such as melanoma, head and neck, liver or kidney cancer. The sample here was CD4+ or CD8+ T cells sorted from blood, taken in a trial of the OX40 agonist ivuxolimab. The V and J segments used are TRBV28 and TRBJ1-2, with the D gene call left open. The CDR3 reads as follows: CASTLLSGSWNYGYTF. Read as DNA, the sequence is TGTGCCAGCACCCTACTGTCAGGCAGCTGGAACTATGGCTACACCTTC.